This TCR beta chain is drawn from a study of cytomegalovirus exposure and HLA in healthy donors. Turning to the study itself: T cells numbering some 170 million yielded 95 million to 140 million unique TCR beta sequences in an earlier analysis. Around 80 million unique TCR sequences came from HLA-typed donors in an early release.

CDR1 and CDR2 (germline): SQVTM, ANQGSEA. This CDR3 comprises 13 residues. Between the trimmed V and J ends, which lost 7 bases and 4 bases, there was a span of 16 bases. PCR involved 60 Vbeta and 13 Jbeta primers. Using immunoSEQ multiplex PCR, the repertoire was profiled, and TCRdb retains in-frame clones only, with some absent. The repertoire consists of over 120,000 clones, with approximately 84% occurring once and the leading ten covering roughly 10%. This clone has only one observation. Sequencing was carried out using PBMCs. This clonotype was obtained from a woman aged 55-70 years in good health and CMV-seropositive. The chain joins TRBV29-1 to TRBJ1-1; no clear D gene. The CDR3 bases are TGCAGCGCCCTGGACGGGAGGAGCACTGAAGCTTTCTTT. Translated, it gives CSALDGRSTEAFF.